Shown below are 19 T cell receptor beta chains from a single sample sequenced in a study of CD8 T cells in ankylosing spondylitis. TCRdb used MiXCR to reprocess the 5' RACE reads, holding one entry per CDR3 protein. The data hold 200,000 to 250,000 distinct CDR3 sequences, with roughly 25% observed a single time. The sequenced sample was blood, either unsorted or a sorted T cell fraction (not recorded which). The receptors were gathered from a male donor with ankylosing spondylitis or in good health (not recorded which).

This clonotype was counted at least ten times. The rearrangement links TRBV20-1 to TRBJ1-2; D is unclear. Germline loops: CDR1 DFQATT, CDR2 SNEGSKA (reference sequence). Trimming cost V 0 bases and J 7 bases, with 12 bases left between them. The CDR3 is 13 residues long. The CDR3 region is CSARDESGSGYTF. Written as DNA, the CDR3 is TGCAGTGCTAGAGATGAGAGTGGCTCTGGCTACACCTTC.

The rearrangement joins TRBV20-1 to TRBJ2-7, with 9 bases aligning to TRBD1. The length of the CDR3 is 16 residues. Germline CDR1 and CDR2: DFQATT and SNEGSKA (reference sequence). With V trimmed by 0 bases and J by 3 bases, 9 bases remained unmatched. The CDR3 reads CSARDTGGLRIYEQYF. For the CDR3, the DNA is TGCAGTGCTAGAGATACAGGGGGCCTCAGGATCTACGAGCAGTACTTC.

This clonotype was seen a few times. The chain links TRBV5-1 to TRBJ2-3, with 8 bases lining up with TRBD2. The CDR3 spans 15 residues. Trimming cost V 2 bases and J 1 base; bases outside gene matches: 3. Per germline, CDR1 SGHRS and CDR2 YFSETQ. Written as DNA, the CDR3 is TGCGCCAGCAGCTTAAGAGCGGGAGGCACAGATACGCAGTATTTT. Translated, it gives CASSLRAGGTDTQYF.

This clonotype was observed a handful of times. DNA for the CDR3: TGCAGTGCTAGAGGAAGAAACTCTGGGGCCAACGTCCTGACTTTC. Encoded protein: CSARGRNSGANVLTF. This chain uses TRBV20-1 with TRBJ2-6; no clear D. This CDR3 is 15 amino acids long. Germline V gene lookup returns CDR1 DFQATT and CDR2 SNEGSKA (reference sequence). V shed 1 base and J shed 0 bases, with 7 bases lying between them.

The chain recombines TRBV20-1 with TRBJ2-7; no reliable D call. The germline V gene has CDR1 DFQATT and CDR2 SNEGSKA (reference sequence). CDR3 length: 10 amino acids. V lost 3 bases and J lost 4, with 4 bases in between. CDR3 nucleotides: TGCAGTGCTAGCCAGTACGAGCAGTACTTC. It yields the protein CSASQYEQYF.

The chain couples TRBV18 to TRBJ1-4; D call uncertain. The CDR3 extends over 15 amino acids. Per the germline V gene, CDR1 is KGHSH and CDR2 is LQKENI. Between the trimmed V and J ends, which lost 3 bases and 5 bases, there was a span of 13 bases. DNA of the CDR3: TGTGCCAGCTCACCGAGTGCGGTGCCCAATGAAAAACTGTTTTTT. It encodes CASSPSAVPNEKLFF.

The CDR3 sequence is CSAILGVNTEAFF. Here the CDR3 DNA reads TGCAGTGCTATTCTTGGGGTGAACACTGAAGCTTTCTTT. V usage is TRBV20-1 and J usage is TRBJ1-1; D unresolved. In germline, CDR1 is DFQATT, CDR2 SNEGSKA (reference sequence). V was cut by 4 bases and J by 0 bases, with 9 bases left in between. The CDR3 extends over 13 amino acids.

The J gene is TRBJ2-7, the V gene TRBV16; D possibly corresponds to TRBD1 (5 bases). The germline V gene encodes CDR1 KGHSY and CDR2 FQNENV. This CDR3 is built from 11 residues. Trimming took off 4 bases at V and 5 bases at J, with 6 bases between the two ends. The CDR3 loop reads CASSRRDEQYF. CDR3 nucleotides: TGTGCCAGCAGCCGCAGGGACGAGCAGTACTTC. Together with reference TRBV16 and TRBJ2-7, the CDR3 gives the full variable domain: GEEVAQTPKHLVRGEGQKAKLYCAPIKGHSYVFWYQQVLKNEFKFLISFQNENVFDETGMPKERFSAKCLPNSPCSLEIQATKLEDSAVYFCASSRRDEQYFGPGTRLTVT.

This clonotype appeared a few times. The chain employs TRBV7-9 and TRBJ1-4; D possibly corresponds to TRBD1 (6 bases). V lost 5 bases to trimming and J lost 4 bases, with 20 bases between them. CDR1 SEHNR and CDR2 FQNEAQ come from the germline V gene (reference sequence). The CDR3 is 17 amino acids. CDR3 nucleotides: TGTGCCAGCAGCCACAGGAATATCGGACAGATTAATGAAAAACTGTTTTTT. This sequence encodes CASSHRNIGQINEKLFF.

The CDR3 coding sequence is TGCAGTGCTAGCCCGGGACAGGGGGCGGGGAACTATGGCTACACCTTC. Protein sequence: CSASPGQGAGNYGYTF. J is TRBJ1-2 and V is TRBV20-1, with 12 bases lining up with TRBD1. Looked up from germline, CDR1 is DFQATT and CDR2 is SNEGSKA (reference sequence). This CDR3 is built from 16 residues. V gave up 3 bases and J gave up 2 bases; unmatched junction bases: 7.

This clonotype was found many times. The chain uses TRBV3-1 and TRBJ2-7; no clear D. The germline V gene has CDR1 LGHDT and CDR2 YNNKEL (reference sequence). The V gene lost 5 bases and the J gene lost 3 bases, with 8 bases spanning the gap. The CDR3 has 12 residues. The CDR3 loop is CASSLGSYEQYF. Here the CDR3 DNA reads TGTGCCAGCAGCTTGGGCAGCTACGAGCAGTACTTC.

This clonotype has at least ten counts. This chain links TRBV28 with TRBJ2-7; the D is unclear. V was shortened by 2 bases and J by 3 bases, with 8 bases between the two germline ends. From germline, CDR1 is MDHEN and CDR2 SYDVKM. The CDR3 has 13 amino acids. DNA of the CDR3: TGTGCCAGCAGTTTAGGTGGCTACTACGAGCAGTACTTC. It specifies CASSLGGYYEQYF. The complete variable domain, with remaining parts taken from reference TRBV28 and TRBJ2-7, reads DVKVTQSSRYLVKRTGEKVFLECVQDMDHENMFWYRQDPGLGLRLIYFSYDVKMKEKGDIPEGYSVSREKKERFSLILESASTNQTSMYLCASSLGGYYEQYFGPGTRLTVT.

The chain employs TRBV6-5 and TRBJ1-1; weak D call: TRBD1 (5 bases). The CDR3 extends over 15 amino acids. V dropped 4 bases and J dropped 4 bases, with 16 bases sitting between them. Germline CDR1 MNHEY, CDR2 SVGAGI. The CDR3 DNA reads as TGTGCCAGCAGTTCCAATGGGGCGGGGAGCACTGAAGCTTTCTTT. Its protein is CASSSNGAGSTEAFF.

This rearrangement joins TRBV29-1 to TRBJ2-7; TRBD2 aligns across 13 bases. In germline, CDR1 is SQVTM, CDR2 ANQGSEA. CDR3 size: 15 residues. Trimming at V came to 6 bases and at J to 3 bases, leaving 8 bases not matched to a gene. The chain's CDR3 is CSVAPGTSGNYEQYF. CDR3 in DNA: TGCAGCGTGGCTCCCGGGACTAGCGGGAACTACGAGCAGTACTTC.

V usage is TRBV4-1 and J usage is TRBJ2-5, with 8 positions matching TRBD2. Per germline, CDR1 MGHRA and CDR2 YSYEKL. The V gene end was trimmed by 1 base and the J gene end by 4 bases; junction bases not matched to a gene: 5. This CDR3 is 15 amino acids long. The CDR3 nucleotides are TGCGCCAGCAGCCAAGTTGGACTAGCCGCAGAGACCCAGTACTTC. Translation gives CASSQVGLAAETQYF.

This clonotype has at least ten counts. This chain links TRBV7-8 with TRBJ1-4, with 8 bases lining up with TRBD1. V gave up 5 bases and J gave up 4 bases; unmatched junction bases: 6. The CDR3 extends over 15 amino acids. The germline V gene encodes CDR1 SGHVS and CDR2 FQNEAQ. The CDR3 coding sequence is TGTGCCAGCAGCCCACTGACAGGGGTTAATGAAAAACTGTTTTTT. Amino acid sequence: CASSPLTGVNEKLFF.

At least ten counts were recorded for this clonotype. The chain is built from TRBV18 and TRBJ2-2; the D is unclear. Germline V gives CDR1 KGHSH, CDR2 LQKENI. The CDR3 totals 13 residues. V was trimmed by 8 bases and J by 6 bases, leaving 13 bases between them. CDR3 amino acids: CASTQSNSGELFF. The DNA for the CDR3 is TGTGCCAGCACCCAGTCCAATTCCGGGGAGCTGTTTTTT.

The genes are TRBV4-2 and TRBJ2-7; D is perhaps TRBD2 (5 bases). Between the trimmed V and J ends, which lost 1 base and 5 bases, there was a span of 15 bases. The CDR3 extends over 15 amino acids. Germline CDR1 LGHNA, CDR2 YNFKEQ. The CDR3 nucleotides are TGTGCCAGCAGCCAAGTCACTAGTTCGGAACACGAGCAGTACTTC. This codes for CASSQVTSSEHEQYF.

This clonotype appeared many times. V gene TRBV12-3 or TRBV12-4 combines with J gene TRBJ2-5, with a tentative D call TRBD2 (5 bases). The ends were cut back, 8 bases at V and 5 bases at J, with 15 bases in the middle. CDR3 length equals 13 residues. The CDR3 sequence is CASWLGGEETQYF. CDR3 sequence (DNA): TGTGCCAGCTGGCTCGGAGGAGAGGAGACCCAGTACTTC.